These 18 T cell receptor beta chains share one sample of origin, sequenced in a study of metastatic and nonmetastatic thyroid tumors. There were no patients who had received any treatment before thyroid surgery. TCRdb called clones again from the PCR reads with MiXCR. The sample has about 15,000 clones, around 23% seen once; the top ten hold approximately 15%. The sequencing sample was made of adjacent normal tissue. These receptors were taken from a female donor with papillary thyroid cancer or a benign thyroid nodule (not recorded which). Some clones in this sample may be carry-over from other donors' samples.

This clone showed up just a few times. V is TRBV7-2 and J is TRBJ2-7; 8 nucleotides align to TRBD1. This CDR3 has 14 amino acids. Trimming removed 5 bases from V and 5 bases from J; junction bases left unmatched: 8. CDR1 is SGHTA, CDR2 FQGNSA, per germline. The CDR3 region has the DNA TGTGCCAGCAGCCCAGATCAGGGGGCGGACGAGCAGTACTTC. This sequence encodes CASSPDQGADEQYF. The full variable domain, rest sourced from reference TRBV7-2 and TRBJ2-7, is GAGVSQSPSNKVTEKGKDVELRCDPISGHTALYWYRQSLGQGLEFLIYFQGNSAPDKSGLPSDRFSAERTGGSVSTLTIQRTQQEDSAVYLCASSPDQGADEQYFGPGTRLTVT.

J is TRBJ1-2 and V is TRBV4-1; D call uncertain. CDR1 and CDR2 from the germline V gene are MGHRA and YSYEKL. This CDR3 has 15 amino acids. V lost 0 bases to trimming and J lost 0 bases, with 8 bases between them. The CDR3: CASSQDATTNYGYTF. CDR3 in DNA: TGCGCCAGCAGCCAAGATGCAACAACTAACTATGGCTACACCTTC.

This clone was seen more than once but under ten times. The rearrangement joins TRBV11-1 to TRBJ1-1, with D maybe TRBD1 (6 bases). Germline CDR1 is SGHAT and CDR2 is FQDESV (reference sequence). The CDR3 spans 16 residues. Deletions cut 2 bases from V and 1 base from J, with 14 bases between. Here the CDR3 reads CASSLPLWTENTEAFF. CDR3 in DNA: TGTGCCAGCAGCTTACCCCTATGGACAGAGAACACTGAAGCTTTCTTT.

The rearrangement joins TRBV28 to TRBJ2-1, with 9 bases matching TRBD1. Germline trimming cut 4 bases from V and 8 bases from J; bases unmatched to any gene: 6. CDR3 length equals 14 residues. Per the germline V gene, CDR1 is MDHEN and CDR2 is SYDVKM. The CDR3 region is CASSWTGVGHEQFF. The CDR3, as DNA: TGTGCCAGCAGTTGGACAGGGGTTGGACATGAGCAGTTCTTC.

V is TRBV20-1 and J is TRBJ2-6, with D perhaps TRBD1 (5 bases). Trimming removed 5 bases at V and 2 bases at J, with 16 bases between. Germline V gene lookup returns CDR1 DFQATT and CDR2 SNEGSKA (reference sequence). CDR3 length: 16 residues. The CDR3 nucleotides read TGCAGTGCTTCAGGGTTTCGCCCCACTGGGGCCAACGTCCTGACTTTC. As protein: CSASGFRPTGANVLTF.

This clone was observed a few times. The chain joins TRBV27 to TRBJ2-7; 8 bases match TRBD2. CDR1 and CDR2 from the germline V gene are MNHEY and SMNVEV (reference sequence). The V and J ends lost 8 bases and 2 bases, in that order; junction bases with no gene match: 5. The CDR3 consists of 13 residues. In nucleotides, the CDR3 is TGTGCCAGCGGGTTAGCGGGGACCTACGAGCAGTACTTC. Its translation: CASGLAGTYEQYF.

The V and J genes are TRBV7-9 and TRBJ1-6; perhaps TRBD1 as D (6 bases). The CDR3 consists of 15 residues. Trimming took 3 bases from V and 7 from J, leaving 13 bases between them. Germline V gives CDR1 SEHNR, CDR2 FQNEAQ (reference sequence). CDR3: CASSLRGLGNSPLHF. CDR3 sequence (DNA): TGTGCCAGCAGCTTGCGGGGGCTCGGCAATTCACCCCTCCACTTT.

Worth noting for this clone: Other nucleotide sequences in the sample specify the same CDR3. The V and J genes are TRBV5-1 and TRBJ2-6, with TRBD1 matching 9 bases. Germline-derived CDR1 and CDR2 are SGHRS and YFSETQ. CDR3 length: 17 residues. The ends lost 1 base at V and 4 bases at J; junction bases unmatched: 6. The DNA for the CDR3 is TGCGCCAGCAGCTTGCCCCGGACAGGGGCCGGGGCCAACGTCCTGACTTTC. Protein: CASSLPRTGAGANVLTF. Variable domain in full (rest from reference TRBV5-1 and TRBJ2-6): KAGVTQTPRYLIKTRGQQVTLSCSPISGHRSVSWYQQTPGQGLQFLFEYFSETQRNKGNFPGRFSGRQFSNSRSEMNVSTLELGDSALYLCASSLPRTGAGANVLTFGAGSRLTVL.

As for this clone: One end of the junction is discordant with germline, which a read error may explain. Other DNA sequences in the sample encode the same CDR3. This sequence joins TRBV20-1 and TRBJ1-5; TRBD1 is a possible D gene (6 bases). The CDR3 extends over 15 amino acids. Germline V gene lookup returns CDR1 DFQATT and CDR2 SNEGSKA (reference sequence). The CDR3 is CSARDSGETDQPQHF. CDR3 DNA sequence: TGCAGTGCTAGAGATTCAGGGGAAACGGATCAGCCCCAGCATTTC.

This chain links TRBV5-5 with TRBJ2-7; perhaps TRBD1 as D (6 bases). Trimming took 3 bases from V and 3 from J, leaving 10 bases between them. CDR1 is SGHKS, CDR2 YYEKEE, per germline (reference sequence). The CDR3 is 13 amino acids. The CDR3 region has the DNA TGTGCCAGCAGCTCAACCAGGGGCTACGAGCAGTACTTC. Translation: CASSSTRGYEQYF. Filled out from reference TRBV5-5 and TRBJ2-7, the complete variable domain reads DAGVTQSPTHLIKTRGQQVTLRCSPISGHKSVSWYQQVLGQGPQFIFQYYEKEERGRGNFPDRFSARQFPNYSSELNVNALLLGDSALYLCASSSTRGYEQYFGPGTRLTVT.

This clone has just a few counts. The chain combines TRBV6-1 with TRBJ2-7; D not resolved. Germline V gene data show CDR1 as MNHNS and CDR2 as SASEGT. V lost 0 bases to trimming and J lost 3 bases, with 6 bases between them. The CDR3 is made up of 13 amino acids. DNA for the CDR3: TGTGCCAGCAGTGAAGCTATAGACTACGAGCAGTACTTC. Translating it yields CASSEAIDYEQYF.

This clone was found many times. The chain carries TRBV19 and TRBJ1-1, with D hard to call. The germline gives CDR1 LNHDA, CDR2 SQIVND (reference sequence). With 3 bases removed from V and 1 base from J, the gap between germline ends came to 6 bases. This CDR3 has 13 amino acids. The CDR3 DNA sequence: TGTGCCAGTAGTATTTGGGGGAACACTGAAGCTTTCTTT. This sequence encodes CASSIWGNTEAFF.

The chain carries TRBV7-9 and TRBJ1-1; a weak D match, TRBD1 (6 bases). This CDR3 has 14 residues. Trimming removed 6 bases from V and 6 bases from J, with 17 bases in between. Per the germline V gene, CDR1 is SEHNR and CDR2 is FQNEAQ (reference sequence). CDR3: CASSLIQGGAEAFF. The CDR3 region has the DNA TGTGCCAGCAGTTTAATACAGGGTGGCGCTGAAGCTTTCTTT.

The chain combines TRBV6-4 with TRBJ2-1, with 14 bases lining up with TRBD2. The trim removed 2 bases at V and 2 bases at J, leaving 8 bases unmatched. Germline V gene data show CDR1 as MRHNA and CDR2 as SNTAGT. This CDR3 has 19 residues. This chain's CDR3 is CASSDLGLAGGVAYNEQFF. The CDR3 DNA sequence: TGTGCCAGCAGTGACCTTGGACTAGCGGGAGGTGTTGCCTACAATGAGCAGTTCTTC.

Comments on this clone: The sample contains more than one DNA sequence encoding this CDR3. The rearrangement uses TRBV6-2 or TRBV6-3 and TRBJ2-1; TRBD2 is a possible D gene (5 bases). The CDR3 has 13 amino acids. The germline V and J ends were trimmed by 0 bases and 16 bases, with 16 bases remaining between them. Germline values: CDR1 MNHEY, CDR2 SVGEGT. CDR3 protein: CASSYSFLAGQFF. The DNA of the CDR3 is TGTGCCAGCAGTTACTCGTTTCTAGCCGGGCAATTCTTC.

This clone was seen ten or more times. The chain joins TRBV6-6 to TRBJ2-7, with 8 positions matching TRBD1. CDR3 size: 15 residues. Germline V gene data show CDR1 as MNHNY and CDR2 as SVGAGI (reference sequence). V was pared by 2 bases and J by 3 bases, with 6 bases of the junction left unmatched. In DNA, the CDR3 is TGTGCCAGCAGTTACGGCGGGACAGGCCACTACGAGCAGTACTTC. Encoded protein: CASSYGGTGHYEQYF.

The rearrangement uses TRBV7-6 and TRBJ1-1; D perhaps matches TRBD1 (5 bases). CDR1 is SGHVS, CDR2 FNYEAQ, per germline. CDR3 size: 16 residues. Trimming removed 2 bases from V and 0 bases from J, with 13 bases in between. In nucleotides, the CDR3 is TGTGCCAGCAGCTTAATCAGGGCTCCCATGAACACTGAAGCTTTCTTT. It translates to CASSLIRAPMNTEAFF. The complete variable domain, with remaining parts taken from reference TRBV7-6 and TRBJ1-1, reads GAGVSQSPRYKVTKRGQDVALRCDPISGHVSLYWYRQALGQGPEFLTYFNYEAQQDKSGLPNDRFSAERPEGSISTLTIQRTEQRDSAMYRCASSLIRAPMNTEAFFGQGTRLTVV.

This clone was recorded a few times. The CDR3 spells CAWEAGSNQPQHF. In DNA form, the CDR3 reads TGTGCCTGGGAGGCGGGAAGCAATCAGCCCCAGCATTTT. The genes are TRBV30 and TRBJ1-5, with no clear D. Trimming cost V 5 bases and J 1 base, with 9 bases left between them. This CDR3 region has 13 residues. Germline CDR1 reads GTSNPN; CDR2 reads SVGIG (reference sequence). The full variable domain, rest sourced from reference TRBV30 and TRBJ1-5, is SQTIHQWPATLVQPVGSPLSLECTVEGTSNPNLYWYRQAAGRGLQLLFYSVGIGQISSEVPQNLSASRPQDRQFILSSKKLLLSDSGFYLCAWEAGSNQPQHFGDGTRLSIL.